This T cell receptor beta chain comes out of a study of human T cells and chemical hapten exposure. As for the study in general: Sensitization involved placing 2% DPC onto an approximately 2 cm by approximately 2 cm region of upper inner arm skin. The study patch tested 0.01% DPC on the upper back and read results at 6 days. The study, taken as a whole, reports: Compared to controls, expanded TCRs made significantly more large clusters of similar CDR3s.

Per the original methods: There were a median of approximately 100,000 TCRs per sample, with a range from roughly 20,000 to 750,000. One entry per CDR3 protein, called by TCRdb with MiXCR from the RACE reads. Clone size and V and J calls follow TCRdb, not the original study. The sample carries approximately 86,000 distinct CDR3 sequences, about a tenth recorded once. As for time point: patch test 3, about 24 weeks after DPC sensitization. The treatment here: therapeutic diphenylcyclopropenone sensitization with weekly scalp DPC. In its sample, this clonotype was seen many times. Its antigen is still unknown. V was pared by 4 bases and J by 5 bases, with 9 bases between. Germline assignment: CDR1 MGHRA and CDR2 YSYEKL. There are 13 residues in the CDR3.

Specimen: whole blood, collected in connection with sensitization to the hapten diphenylcyclopropenone (DPC). This sequence joins TRBV4-1 and TRBJ1-5; no clear D gene. The TCR originated in a woman aged 25 to 39 with alopecia areata. Some clones in this sample may be carry-over from other donors' samples. The chain's CDR3 is CASSPDQYQPQHF. CDR3 in DNA: TGCGCCAGCAGCCCCGACCAGTATCAGCCCCAGCATTTT.